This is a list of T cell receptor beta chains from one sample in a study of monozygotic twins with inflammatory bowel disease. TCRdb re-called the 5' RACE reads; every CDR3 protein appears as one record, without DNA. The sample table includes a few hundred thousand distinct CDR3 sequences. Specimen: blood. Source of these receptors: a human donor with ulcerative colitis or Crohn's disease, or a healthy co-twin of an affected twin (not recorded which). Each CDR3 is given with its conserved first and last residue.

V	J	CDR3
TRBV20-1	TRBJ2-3	CSARTSSSTDTQYF
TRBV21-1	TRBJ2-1	CAASIGHCGSYNEQFF
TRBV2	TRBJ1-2	CASSSIGTGTGYTF
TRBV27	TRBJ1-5	CASSLNYAGDQPQHF
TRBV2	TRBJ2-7	CASWARDSNYYEQYF
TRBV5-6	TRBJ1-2	CASSMDRGQRGYTF
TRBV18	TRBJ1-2	CASSPPQAGNYGYTF
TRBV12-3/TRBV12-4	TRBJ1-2	CASNAGGDYGYTF
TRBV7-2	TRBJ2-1	CASSLAVGNEQFF
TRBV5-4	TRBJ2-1	CASSPAGLEQFF
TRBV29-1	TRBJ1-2	CSVEEGRYGYTF
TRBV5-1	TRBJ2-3	CASSPGHFTDTQYF
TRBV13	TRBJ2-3	CASSWRLASTDTQYF
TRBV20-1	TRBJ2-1	CSASPGLAGGVYNEQFF
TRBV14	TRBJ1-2	CASSQGSGGGYGYTF
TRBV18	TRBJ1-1	CASSPVGLYGNTEAFF
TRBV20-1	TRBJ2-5	CSAPGTELQETQYF
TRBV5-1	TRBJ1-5	CASSSGQPSQPQHF
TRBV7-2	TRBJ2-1	CASSLPPNEQFF
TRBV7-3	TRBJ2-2	CASSLEEPGVGNTGELFF
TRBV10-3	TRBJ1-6	CATVRVLHTPLHF
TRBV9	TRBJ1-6	CASSVNLPGPDSPLHF
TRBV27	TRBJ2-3	CAIECGGSTDMQYF
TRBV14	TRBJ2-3	CASSQGSHTDTQYF